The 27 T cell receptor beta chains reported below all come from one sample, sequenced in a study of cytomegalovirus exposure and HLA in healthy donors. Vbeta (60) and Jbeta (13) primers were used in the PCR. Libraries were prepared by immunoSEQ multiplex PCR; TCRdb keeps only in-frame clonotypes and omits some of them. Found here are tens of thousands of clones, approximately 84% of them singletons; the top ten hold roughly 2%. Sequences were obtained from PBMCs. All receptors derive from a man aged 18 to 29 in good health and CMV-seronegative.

DNA of the CDR3: TGTGCCAGCAGCTCACAGCTCGCAGTCTCTGGGGCCAACGTCCTGACTTTC. It encodes CASSSQLAVSGANVLTF. The rearrangement joins TRBV9 to TRBJ2-6; unclear D gene. Trimming took 4 bases from V and 0 from J, leaving 14 bases between them. The CDR3 has 17 residues. CDR1 and CDR2 (germline): SGDLS, YYNGEE.

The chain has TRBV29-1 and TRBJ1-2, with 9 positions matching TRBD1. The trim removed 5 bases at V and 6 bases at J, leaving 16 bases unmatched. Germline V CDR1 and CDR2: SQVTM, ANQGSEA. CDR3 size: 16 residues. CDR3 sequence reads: CSVSAPGQGLKDGYTF. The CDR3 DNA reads TGCAGCGTTTCTGCTCCGGGACAGGGTCTTAAGGATGGCTACACCTTC.

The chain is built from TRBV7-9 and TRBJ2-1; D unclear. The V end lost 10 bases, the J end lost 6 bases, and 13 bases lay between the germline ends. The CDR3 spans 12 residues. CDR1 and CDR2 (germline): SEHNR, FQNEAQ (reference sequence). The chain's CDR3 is CATRNFGNEQFF. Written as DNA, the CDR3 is TGTGCCACCCGTAACTTCGGCAATGAGCAGTTCTTC.

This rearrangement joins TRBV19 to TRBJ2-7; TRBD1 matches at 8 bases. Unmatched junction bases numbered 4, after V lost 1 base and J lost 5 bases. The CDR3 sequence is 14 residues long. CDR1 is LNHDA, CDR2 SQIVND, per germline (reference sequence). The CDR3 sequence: CASSIVQGANEQYF. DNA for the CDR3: TGTGCCAGTAGTATAGTCCAGGGGGCAAACGAGCAGTACTTC.

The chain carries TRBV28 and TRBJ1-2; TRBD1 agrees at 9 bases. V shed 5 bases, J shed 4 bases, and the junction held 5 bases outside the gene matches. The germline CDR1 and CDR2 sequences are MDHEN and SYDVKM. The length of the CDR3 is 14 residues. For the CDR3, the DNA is TGTGCCAGCAGTCCCGACAGGGGGACCTATGGCTACACCTTC. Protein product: CASSPDRGTYGYTF.

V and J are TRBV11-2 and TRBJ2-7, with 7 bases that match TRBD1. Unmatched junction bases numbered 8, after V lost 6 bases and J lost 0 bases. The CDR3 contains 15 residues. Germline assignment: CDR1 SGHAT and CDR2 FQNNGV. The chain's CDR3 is CASSFRQGSSYEQYF. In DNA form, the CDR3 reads TGTGCCAGCAGTTTCCGACAGGGCAGCTCCTACGAGCAGTACTTC. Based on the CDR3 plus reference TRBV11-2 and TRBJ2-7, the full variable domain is EAGVAQSPRYKIIEKRQSVAFWCNPISGHATLYWYQQILGQGPKLLIQFQNNGVVDDSQLPKDRFSAERLKGVDSTLKIQPAKLEDSAVYLCASSFRQGSSYEQYFGPGTRLTVT.

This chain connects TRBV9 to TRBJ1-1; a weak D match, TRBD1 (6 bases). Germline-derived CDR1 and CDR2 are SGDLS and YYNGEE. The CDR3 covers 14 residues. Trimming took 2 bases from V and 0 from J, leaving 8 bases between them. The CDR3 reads CASSVRQVNTEAFF. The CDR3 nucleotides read TGTGCCAGCAGCGTTCGACAGGTGAACACTGAAGCTTTCTTT.

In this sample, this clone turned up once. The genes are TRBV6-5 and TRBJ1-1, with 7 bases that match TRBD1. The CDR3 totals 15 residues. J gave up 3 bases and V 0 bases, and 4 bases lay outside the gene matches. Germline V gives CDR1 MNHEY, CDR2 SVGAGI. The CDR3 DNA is TGTGCCAGCAGTTACTCGAACAGGGGATACACTGAAGCTTTCTTT. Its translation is CASSYSNRGYTEAFF.

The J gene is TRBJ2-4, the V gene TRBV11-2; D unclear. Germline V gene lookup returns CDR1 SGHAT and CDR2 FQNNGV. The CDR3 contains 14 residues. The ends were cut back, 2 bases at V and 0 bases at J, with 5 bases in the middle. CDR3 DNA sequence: TGTGCCAGCAGCTTATCGGTAGCCAAAAACATTCAGTACTTC. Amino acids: CASSLSVAKNIQYF.

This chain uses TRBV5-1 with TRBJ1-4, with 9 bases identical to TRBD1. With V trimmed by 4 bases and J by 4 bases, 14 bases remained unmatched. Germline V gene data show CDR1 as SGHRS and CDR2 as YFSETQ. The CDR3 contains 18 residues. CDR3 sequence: CASSPGQGGFPINEKLFF. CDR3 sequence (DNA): TGCGCCAGCAGCCCGGGACAGGGAGGGTTTCCGATTAATGAAAAACTGTTTTTT.

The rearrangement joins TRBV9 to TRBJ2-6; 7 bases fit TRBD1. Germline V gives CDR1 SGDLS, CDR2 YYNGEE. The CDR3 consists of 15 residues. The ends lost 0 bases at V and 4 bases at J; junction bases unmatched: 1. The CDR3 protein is CASSVGGQGANVLTF. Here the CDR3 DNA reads TGTGCCAGCAGCGTAGGGGGACAGGGGGCCAACGTCCTGACTTTC.

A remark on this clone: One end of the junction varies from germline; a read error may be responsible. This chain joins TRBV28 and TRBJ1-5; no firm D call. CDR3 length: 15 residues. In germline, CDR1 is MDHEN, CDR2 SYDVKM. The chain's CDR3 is CASSFWLGSLQLQHF. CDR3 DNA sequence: TGTGCCAGCAGTTTCTGGTTGGGCAGCCTTCAGCTCCAGCATTTT.

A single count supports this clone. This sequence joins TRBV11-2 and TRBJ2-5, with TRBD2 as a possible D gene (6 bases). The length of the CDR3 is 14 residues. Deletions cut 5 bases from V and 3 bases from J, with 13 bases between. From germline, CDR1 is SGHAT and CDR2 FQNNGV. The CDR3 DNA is TGTGCCAGCAGCCGTTCGGCTAGCGAAGAGACCCAGTACTTC. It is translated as CASSRSASEETQYF.

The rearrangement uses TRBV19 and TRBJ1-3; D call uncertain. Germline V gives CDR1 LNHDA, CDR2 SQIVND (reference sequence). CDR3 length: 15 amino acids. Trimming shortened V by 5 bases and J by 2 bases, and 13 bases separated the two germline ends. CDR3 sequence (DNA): TGTGCCAGTAGTGGCCTCGGGGTGGCTGGAAACACCATATATTTT. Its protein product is CASSGLGVAGNTIYF.

CDR3 in DNA: TGTGCCAGCAGCTGGACAGGGGGGAACACCGGGGAGCTGTTTTTT. Translating gives CASSWTGGNTGELFF. This chain links TRBV7-9 with TRBJ2-2, with 10 bases that match TRBD1. The CDR3 is made up of 15 amino acids. Germline V lookup: CDR1 SEHNR, CDR2 FQNEAQ (reference sequence). V was clipped by 4 bases and J by 1 base; unmatched bases: 0.

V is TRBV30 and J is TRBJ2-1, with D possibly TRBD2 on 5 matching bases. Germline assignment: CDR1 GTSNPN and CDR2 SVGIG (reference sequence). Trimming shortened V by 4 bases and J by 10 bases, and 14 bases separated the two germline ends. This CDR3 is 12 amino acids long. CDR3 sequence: CAWTSFGVEQFF. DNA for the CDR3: TGTGCCTGGACCTCCTTCGGGGTCGAGCAGTTCTTC.

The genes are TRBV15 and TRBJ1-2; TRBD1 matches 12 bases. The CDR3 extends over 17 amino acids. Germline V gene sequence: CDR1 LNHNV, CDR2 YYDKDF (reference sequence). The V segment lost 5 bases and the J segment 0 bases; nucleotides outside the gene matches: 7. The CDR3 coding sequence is TGTGCCACCAGCCGGGGAGGGACAGGGGGCTCTAACTATGGCTACACCTTC. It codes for CATSRGGTGGSNYGYTF.

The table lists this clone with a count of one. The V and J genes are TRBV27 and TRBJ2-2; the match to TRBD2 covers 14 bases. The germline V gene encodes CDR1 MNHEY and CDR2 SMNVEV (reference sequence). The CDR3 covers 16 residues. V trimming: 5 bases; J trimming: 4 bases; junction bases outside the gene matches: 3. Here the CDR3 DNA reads TGTGCCAGCAGTCCGGGACTAGCGGGAGCCACCGGGGAGCTGTTTTTT. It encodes CASSPGLAGATGELFF.

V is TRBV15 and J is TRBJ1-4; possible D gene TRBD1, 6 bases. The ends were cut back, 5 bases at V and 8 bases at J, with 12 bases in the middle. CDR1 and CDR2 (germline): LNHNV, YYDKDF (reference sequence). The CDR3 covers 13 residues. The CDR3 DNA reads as TGTGCCACCAGCCAGGGGAGGGAGGAAAAACTGTTTTTT. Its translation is CATSQGREEKLFF.

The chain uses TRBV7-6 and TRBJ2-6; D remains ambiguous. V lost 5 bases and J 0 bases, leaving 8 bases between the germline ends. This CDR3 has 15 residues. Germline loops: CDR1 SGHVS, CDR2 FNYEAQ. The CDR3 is CASSAAVSGANVLTF. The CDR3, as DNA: TGTGCCAGCAGCGCGGCCGTCTCTGGGGCCAACGTCCTGACTTTC.

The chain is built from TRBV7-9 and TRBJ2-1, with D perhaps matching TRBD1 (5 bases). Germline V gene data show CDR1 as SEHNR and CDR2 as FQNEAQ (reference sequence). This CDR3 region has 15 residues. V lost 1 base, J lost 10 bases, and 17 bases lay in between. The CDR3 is CASSLVSSDTGEQFF. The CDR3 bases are TGTGCCAGCAGCTTAGTAAGTTCGGACACCGGCGAGCAGTTCTTC.

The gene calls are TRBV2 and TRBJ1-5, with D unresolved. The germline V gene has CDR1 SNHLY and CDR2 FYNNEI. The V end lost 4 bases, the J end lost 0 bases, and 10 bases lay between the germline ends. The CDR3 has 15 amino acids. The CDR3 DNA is TGTGCCAGCAGTGTTCTGAGAAATAGCAATCAGCCCCAGCATTTT. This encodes CASSVLRNSNQPQHF.

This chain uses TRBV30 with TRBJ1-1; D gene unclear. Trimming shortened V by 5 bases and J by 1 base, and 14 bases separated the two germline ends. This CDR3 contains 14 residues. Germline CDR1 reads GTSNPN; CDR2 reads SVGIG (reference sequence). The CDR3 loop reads CAWARRGTNTEAFF. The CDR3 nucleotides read TGTGCCTGGGCCCGACGGGGTACGAACACTGAAGCTTTCTTT.

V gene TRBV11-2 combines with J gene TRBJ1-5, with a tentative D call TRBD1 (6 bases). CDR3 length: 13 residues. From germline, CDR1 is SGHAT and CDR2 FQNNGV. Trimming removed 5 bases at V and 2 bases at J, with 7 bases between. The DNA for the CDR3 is TGTGCCAGCAGCCACAGGGGCAATCAGCCCCAGCATTTT. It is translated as CASSHRGNQPQHF.

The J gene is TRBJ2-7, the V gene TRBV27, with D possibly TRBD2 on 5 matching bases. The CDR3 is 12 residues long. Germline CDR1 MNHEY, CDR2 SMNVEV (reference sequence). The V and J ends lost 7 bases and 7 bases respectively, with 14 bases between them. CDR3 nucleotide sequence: TGTGCCAGCACCGCCACGGGGTTGGAGCAGTACTTC. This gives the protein CASTATGLEQYF.

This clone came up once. The chain's CDR3 is CASSARSGNSYNEQFF. DNA of the CDR3: TGCGCCAGCAGCGCCCGTAGCGGGAATTCCTACAATGAGCAGTTCTTC. This chain joins TRBV5-1 and TRBJ2-1, with 8 bases identical to TRBD2. The trim removed 4 bases at V and 1 base at J, leaving 7 bases unmatched. Germline values: CDR1 SGHRS, CDR2 YFSETQ. The CDR3 consists of 16 residues.

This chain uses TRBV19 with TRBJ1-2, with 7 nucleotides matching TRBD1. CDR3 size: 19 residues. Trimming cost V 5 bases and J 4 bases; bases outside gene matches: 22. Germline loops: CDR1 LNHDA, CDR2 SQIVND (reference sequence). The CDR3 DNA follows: TGTGCCAGTAGTGGAAACCCGGGACAGAGGCCCCTATCTGGCTATGGCTACACCTTC. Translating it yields CASSGNPGQRPLSGYGYTF.